The next 10 T cell receptor beta chains were all read from a single sample in a study of long-term antiretroviral therapy in people with HIV. They ran version v3.0 of the immunoSEQ assay at survey level. Assay: immunoSEQ multiplex PCR; the TCRdb copy retains only in-frame clones and omits some. Among some 28,000 clones listed, more than 85% were seen once. The sequences come from unsorted PBMCs, collected 5.3 years after starting antiretroviral therapy. All receptors derive from a man over 45 with HIV.

This clone was detected once. The V call is TRBV6-5, the J call TRBJ2-3; weak D call: TRBD1 (5 bases). Between the trimmed V and J ends, which lost 5 bases and 2 bases, there was a span of 11 bases. Per germline, CDR1 MNHEY and CDR2 SVGAGI. CDR3 length: 14 residues. CDR3 in DNA: TGTGCCAGCAGTACAGGAATCTACACAGATACGCAGTATTTT. Protein sequence: CASSTGIYTDTQYF.

This chain uses TRBV4-1 with TRBJ1-1; maybe TRBD1 (5 bases). CDR1 is MGHRA, CDR2 YSYEKL, per germline. CDR3 size: 16 residues. V dropped 0 bases and J dropped 1 base, with 12 bases sitting between them. CDR3 DNA sequence: TGCGCCAGCAGCCAAGATACCCAGGGACCGAACACTGAAGCTTTCTTT. This gives the protein CASSQDTQGPNTEAFF.

The chain recombines TRBV6-1 with TRBJ2-1; the D gene is possibly TRBD1 (6 bases). Trimming removed 0 bases at V and 4 bases at J, with 10 bases between. Germline V gene sequence: CDR1 MNHNS, CDR2 SASEGT. The CDR3 runs 15 residues. CDR3 sequence reads: CASSEAGQRYNEQFF. The DNA for the CDR3 is TGTGCCAGCAGTGAAGCCGGACAGAGATACAATGAGCAGTTCTTC.

The chain combines TRBV28 with TRBJ1-5, with D perhaps TRBD1 (5 bases). CDR1 MDHEN and CDR2 SYDVKM come from the germline V gene. Trimming cost V 7 bases and J 6 bases, with 13 bases left between them. The CDR3 runs to 13 residues. In nucleotides, the CDR3 is TGTGCCAGCAAAGGCAGGGTGAGTCAGCCCCAGCATTTT. Translated, it gives CASKGRVSQPQHF.

The V and J genes are TRBV29-1 and TRBJ2-4; 9 nucleotides match TRBD1. Germline assignment: CDR1 SQVTM and CDR2 ANQGSEA. The V gene end was trimmed by 6 bases and the J gene end by 1 base; junction bases not matched to a gene: 4. The CDR3 is 14 amino acids. The CDR3 coding sequence is TGCAGCGTAGCTGACAGGGGGGCCAAAAACATTCAGTACTTC. Its protein is CSVADRGAKNIQYF.

This chain uses TRBV11-2 with TRBJ1-2; D uncertain. Trimming removed 5 bases at V and 4 bases at J, with 17 bases between. Germline V gene sequence: CDR1 SGHAT, CDR2 FQNNGV. This CDR3 is built from 15 residues. As DNA, the CDR3 is TGTGCCAGCAGCCTAGGGCGGGCCTTACCCTATGGCTACACCTTC. This encodes CASSLGRALPYGYTF.

The chain joins TRBV19 to TRBJ1-6; possible D gene TRBD1, 6 bases. Trimming stripped 5 bases from V and 7 bases from J, with 12 bases between. The V gene's germline CDR1 is LNHDA and CDR2 SQIVND (reference sequence). CDR3 length: 14 amino acids. The CDR3 DNA reads TGTGCCAGTAGTCTACAGGGAGGGAATTCACCCCTCCACTTT. Amino acid sequence: CASSLQGGNSPLHF.

This rearrangement joins TRBV5-5 to TRBJ2-2; 10 bases agree with TRBD2. V lost 4 bases to trimming and J lost 6 bases; unmatched junction nucleotides: 9. Germline CDR1 reads SGHKS; CDR2 reads YYEKEE (reference sequence). CDR3 size: 16 residues. DNA for the CDR3: TGTGCCAGCAGCCCGAGGGGAGCGGGGGGGCCCGGGGAGCTGTTTTTT. Amino acid sequence: CASSPRGAGGPGELFF.

The chain couples TRBV10-2 to TRBJ1-5; D gene uncertain. Germline CDR1 WSHSY, CDR2 SAAADI. Trimming removed 2 bases at V and 1 base at J, with 6 bases between. This CDR3 is built from 14 residues. DNA of the CDR3: TGCGCCAGCAGTGAGGAAACAAGCAATCAGCCCCAGCATTTT. Translation: CASSEETSNQPQHF.

The chain recombines TRBV5-1 with TRBJ1-4; D remains unclear. CDR1 and CDR2 (germline): SGHRS, YFSETQ. The CDR3 totals 14 residues. V gave up 0 bases and J gave up 3 bases, with 6 bases separating them. The CDR3 sequence: CASSLGAANEKLFF. CDR3 sequence (DNA): TGCGCCAGCAGCTTGGGGGCTGCTAATGAAAAACTGTTTTTT.